Presented here are 17 T cell receptor beta chains from one specimen sequenced in a study of CD8+CD57+ T cells in acquired aplastic anemia. Whoever was chosen for sequencing had shown CD8+CD57+ cell expansion by flow cytometry. CDR3 and TCR beta VDJ profiling relied on a genomic DNA template. From the reads, TCRdb called clonotypes with MiXCR, one entry per CDR3 protein. The table has roughly 200,000 distinct CDR3 sequences, nearly 65% seen once; the top ten hold about two fifths. The sequencing sample was made of sorted CD4+, CD8+, or CD8+CD57+ T cells (not recorded which) from PBMCs. The receptors were sampled from a human donor with aplastic anemia.

This clonotype was seen many times. This chain joins TRBV2 and TRBJ2-2; D ambiguous. The V end lost 3 bases, the J end lost 7 bases, and 6 bases lay between the germline ends. The CDR3 totals 12 residues. From germline, CDR1 is SNHLY and CDR2 FYNNEI. The CDR3 protein is CASSDYYGELFF. CDR3 coding DNA: TGTGCCAGCAGTGACTATTACGGGGAGCTGTTTTTT.

The J gene is TRBJ2-2, the V gene TRBV7-9, with 8 bases aligning to TRBD1. V dropped 5 bases and J dropped 7; count of bases not matched to a gene: 9. Looked up from germline, CDR1 is SEHNR and CDR2 is FQNEAQ (reference sequence). The CDR3 covers 15 residues. DNA of the CDR3: TGTGCCAGCAGCGGATATACAGGGGGAATCGGGGAGCTGTTTTTT. This codes for CASSGYTGGIGELFF.

This clonotype was seen at least ten times. The CDR3, as DNA: TGCGCCAGCAGCCAAGAGGAGCGGGGGGGCCAAGATACGCAGTATTTT. Amino acids: CASSQEERGGQDTQYF. The chain has TRBV4-1 and TRBJ2-3; 10 nucleotides match TRBD2. The ends lost 0 bases at V and 5 bases at J; junction bases unmatched: 5. This CDR3 contains 16 residues. Germline CDR1 reads MGHRA; CDR2 reads YSYEKL.

The rearrangement uses TRBV10-3 and TRBJ2-5; D could derive from TRBD1 or TRBD2 (5 bases each). The CDR3 consists of 14 residues. Germline assignment: CDR1 ENHRY and CDR2 SYGVKD. The ends were cut back, 0 bases at V and 5 bases at J, with 10 bases in the middle. The DNA of the CDR3 is TGTGCCATCAGTGAGTCTGGGGGAGAGGAGACCCAGTACTTC. It yields the protein CAISESGGEETQYF.

This clonotype has just one count. The V and J genes are TRBV12-3 or TRBV12-4 and TRBJ2-1; 8 bases are a match to TRBD1. J lost 2 bases, V lost 4 bases, and 4 bases had no gene match. The length of the CDR3 is 15 residues. The CDR3 DNA reads TGTGCCAGCAGTTCCGGACAGGGCACCTACAATGAGCAGTTCTTC. Translation: CASSSGQGTYNEQFF.

The CDR3 coding sequence is TGTGCCAGCAGGGAGAAGGGGACAGCCACAGATACGCAGTATTTT. Translated, it gives CASREKGTATDTQYF. The rearrangement links TRBV9 to TRBJ2-3; TRBD1 matches at 7 bases. The CDR3 is 15 residues long. Germline lookup yields CDR1 SGDLS and CDR2 YYNGEE. After removal of 5 bases from V and 2 bases from J, the junction contained 8 bases not matched to a gene.

The rearrangement links TRBV7-9 to TRBJ1-1, with D perhaps TRBD1 (6 bases). V was cut by 3 bases and J by 1 base, with 9 bases left in between. This CDR3 is built from 14 residues. Germline CDR1 and CDR2: SEHNR and FQNEAQ (reference sequence). CDR3 residues: CASSFGQTNTEAFF. CDR3 in DNA: TGTGCCAGCAGCTTCGGACAGACGAACACTGAAGCTTTCTTT.

The chain has TRBV7-3 and TRBJ2-7, with TRBD1 matching over 9 bases. Trimming took 4 bases from V and 7 from J; bases not matched to a gene: 8. CDR3 size: 14 residues. Germline V gene sequence: CDR1 SGHTA, CDR2 FQGTGA. The CDR3 spells CASSSGTGSDEQYF. CDR3 in DNA: TGTGCCAGCAGCTCCGGGACAGGGAGCGATGAGCAGTACTTC. The variable domain in full, with the rest retrieved from reference TRBV7-3 and TRBJ2-7, is GAGVSQTPSNKVTEKGKYVELRCDPISGHTALYWYRQSLGQGPEFLIYFQGTGAADDSGLPNDRFFAVRPEGSVSTLKIQRTERGDSAVYLCASSSGTGSDEQYFGPGTRLTVT.

The rearrangement uses TRBV19 and TRBJ1-1, with a tentative D call TRBD1 (6 bases). Germline V gene data show CDR1 as LNHDA and CDR2 as SQIVND (reference sequence). Deletions cut 6 bases from V and 3 bases from J, with 17 bases between. CDR3 length equals 15 residues. This CDR3 is CASRPQGYGHTEAFF. CDR3 coding DNA: TGTGCCAGTAGACCACAGGGATATGGTCACACTGAAGCTTTCTTT.

The table lists this clonotype with a few counts. The chain links TRBV19 to TRBJ1-5; D uncertain. CDR1 and CDR2 from the germline V gene are LNHDA and SQIVND (reference sequence). There are 11 residues in the CDR3. Trimming left V 4 bases short and J 6 bases short, with 4 bases between. The CDR3 reads CASSSGQPQHF. CDR3 sequence (DNA): TGTGCCAGTAGTAGTGGTCAGCCCCAGCATTTT. Variable domain in full (rest from reference TRBV19 and TRBJ1-5): DGGITQSPKYLFRKEGQNVTLSCEQNLNHDAMYWYRQDPGQGLRLIYYSQIVNDFQKGDIAEGYSVSREKKESFPLTVTSAQKNPTAFYLCASSSGQPQHFGDGTRLSIL.

Note on this clonotype: One junction end disagrees with the germline gene, perhaps due to a read error. This rearrangement joins TRBV12-3 or TRBV12-4 to TRBJ2-7; TRBD2 is a possible D gene (5 bases). CDR3 length: 14 residues. DNA for the CDR3: TGTGCCAGCAGTTTAAGTTCCAGGAGGAACGAGCGGTACTTC. This sequence encodes CASSLSSRRNERYF.

This chain connects TRBV29-1 to TRBJ1-3; D may be TRBD1 (5 bases). V gave up 4 bases and J gave up 4 bases, with 14 bases separating them. CDR1 and CDR2 from the germline V gene are SQVTM and ANQGSEA. CDR3 length: 14 amino acids. The DNA for the CDR3 is TGCAGCGTTGGGAATATGGGGGTCGGAAACACCATATATTTT. Translated, it gives CSVGNMGVGNTIYF.

This chain uses TRBV19 with TRBJ1-6, with 11 bases matching TRBD1. With 8 bases clipped from V and 7 bases from J, the junction kept 7 bases outside the gene matches. The CDR3 length is 15 residues. Germline V gene data show CDR1 as LNHDA and CDR2 as SQIVND (reference sequence). CDR3 residues: CASWTGQGVNSPLHF. For the CDR3, the DNA is TGTGCCAGTTGGACGGGACAGGGGGTGAATTCACCCCTCCACTTT.

This chain uses TRBV7-8 with TRBJ2-7; 9 bases are shared with TRBD1. V lost 5 bases to trimming and J lost 6 bases; unmatched junction nucleotides: 8. Germline V gene data show CDR1 as SGHVS and CDR2 as FQNEAQ. The CDR3 loop spans 14 amino acids. The CDR3 sequence: CASSTGTGLGEQYF. The CDR3 DNA reads as TGTGCCAGCAGCACCGGGACAGGGCTGGGCGAGCAGTACTTC.

The gene calls are TRBV5-4 and TRBJ1-4; possibly TRBD1 for D (6 bases). Germline V gives CDR1 SGHNT, CDR2 YYREEE (reference sequence). V shed 3 bases and J shed 3 bases, with 15 bases lying between them. The length of the CDR3 is 16 residues. The CDR3 DNA is TGTGCCAGCAGCTCGGGGGGGGGGCTGGCTAATGAAAAACTGTTTTTT. It specifies CASSSGGGLANEKLFF.

This clonotype was counted only a few times. The CDR3 region has the DNA TGTGCCACCAGCAGAGTGTCAGGTTACACCGGGGAGCTGTTTTTT. This sequence encodes CATSRVSGYTGELFF. V is TRBV15 and J is TRBJ2-2; no firm D call. Germline V gives CDR1 LNHNV, CDR2 YYDKDF (reference sequence). This CDR3 contains 15 residues. Trimming shortened V by 1 base and J by 3 bases, and 9 bases separated the two germline ends.

This clonotype has a count of ten or more. This chain uses TRBV12-3 or TRBV12-4 with TRBJ2-6; no reliable D call. This CDR3 is built from 17 residues. Trimming shortened V by 3 bases and J by 4 bases, and 16 bases separated the two germline ends. CDR3 protein: CASSFFLNPGGANVLTF. DNA for the CDR3: TGTGCCAGCAGTTTTTTTCTAAACCCAGGAGGGGCCAACGTCCTGACTTTC.